Reported below is one T cell receptor beta chain. This clone came up once. It lacks a known antigen. One base away there is no much larger clone; base qualities are not given. The CDR3 measures 15 amino acids from cysteine to phenylalanine. Just CDR3 DNA is preserved here, 45 bases in frame from base 1. Deletion took 0 bases off V and 4 bases off J, with a span of 13 bases between the germline ends. Based on the germline V gene, the CDR1 and CDR2 sequences are SGHRS and YFSETQ. The cohort was made up of 666 healthy bone marrow donors. All cohort members were sampled while nominally healthy, although unrecorded immune exposures were likely present. The donor was CMV seronegative and was included in the group of a few hundred seronegative cohort members. Each donor provided a peripheral blood sample, and peripheral blood mononuclear cells were used for TCR beta sequencing. The Qiagen DNeasy Blood Extraction Kit was used to extract genomic DNA from the blood cell samples.

Library construction relied on the immunoSEQ multiplex PCR assay. A mixture of 60 forward primers for TCR Vbeta segments and 13 reverse primers for TCR Jbeta segments was used in the multiplex PCR. Amplification of the CDR3 region of rearranged TCR beta genes was performed with a multiplex PCR assay on genomic DNA. On the Illumina HiSeq System, the amplified TCR beta libraries were sequenced as 87-base-pair reads. Per the authors' processing: In a later analysis, roughly 80 million unique TCR beta chains were counted across the 500 to 850 repertoires, and approximately 11 million of these chains were shared by at least two donors. To remove PCR and sequencing errors, raw reads were error-corrected and collapsed into unique sequences using a nearest-neighbor algorithm that merged closely related sequences. V, D and J gene segments were assigned by aligning CDR3 sequences to IMGT reference sequences. For a sequence to be retained, at least a six-nucleotide match to both a V gene segment and a J gene segment was required. A rearrangement counted as productive if the CDR3 had no stop codons and remained in frame with V and J, and every other rearrangement counted as non-productive. CDR3 was defined by IMGT convention, running from the second conserved V-encoded cysteine to the conserved J-encoded phenylalanine. In an earlier analysis of around 600 of the donors, sequences lacking an unambiguous match to a single V gene segment were excluded. An earlier analysis of several hundred of the donors called V segments functional above 56.7% productive rearrangements and segregating when the between-donor standard deviation exceeded 5%. To diagnose cytomegalovirus status from the catalog of TCR beta chain sequences, a statistical classification framework was built. V and J gene assignment, in a later analysis, came from comparing TCR nucleotide sequences with IMGT/GENE-DB human TR gene sequences. A later analysis assigned CDR3 sequences and most-parsimonious VDJ recombination scenarios with the TCRdist pipeline. In a later analysis, each TCR beta chain was defined by its CDR3 amino acid sequence together with its V-gene family, and reads lacking a unique V-gene family were excluded. To address suspected cross-contamination and a sequencing artifact, a later analysis removed a few hundred highly shared, low-generation-probability nucleotide sequences. In a later analysis, a clonal expansion index for each public chain was calculated from normalized within-repertoire ranks of inferred template counts. In a later analysis, generation probabilities were computed with a VDJ recombination model fitted to out-of-frame rearrangements, and the resulting probabilities were checked against IGoR. A later analysis scored TCR-TCR, TCR-HLA and TCR-CMV co-occurrence with hypergeometric tests, applying a repertoire-size bias correction to TCR pairs. In a later analysis, false discovery rates were estimated by permuting HLA or CMV assignments 20 times. In a later analysis, co-occurring TCRs were grouped using DBSCAN, with TCRdist sequence similarity added in when clustering inside HLA-allele-positive subsets. Co-occurrence clustering excluded repertoires with fewer than 30,000 or more than 120,000 public chains, plus five with anomalous nucleotide sharing. The table was pulled from immuneACCESS by TCRdb, which kept in-frame rearrangements only. Such tables lose some clones; where checked, under half of the loss comes from unresolved V genes, and the rest has no known cause. That table is the source of V, J and clone size, and D and trimming were worked out from the DNA. This sample holds about 170,000 clones; around 82% were observed only once. The ten biggest clones cover roughly 1.5% of the sample.

This sample is drawn from a study of cytomegalovirus exposure and HLA in healthy donors (dated by TCRdb to the late 2010s). Background for the entire study: In an earlier analysis of 550 to 750 of the donors, approximately 300 Gb of sequence data and about 110 million unique TCR beta sequences from roughly 190 million T cells were reported. Donor age, sex, ethnicity and CMV serostatus were compiled alongside the repertoire data. Every discovery cohort repertoire had been produced on one sequencing platform. An earlier analysis of around 580 of the donors used high-throughput TCR beta sequencing to judge whether each TCR beta V gene segment behaved as functional or pseudogenic. Using immunosequencing, the study profiled T cell repertoires from approximately 700 subjects and related those repertoires to cytomegalovirus serostatus. Because of strong linkage in the cohort, roughly five DR-DQ haplotypes were treated as single units for association and clustering. On average, roughly 240,000 unique TCR beta nucleotide sequences were sequenced per donor among about 400 genotyped donors of the cohort, with roughly 18% of those sequences being non-productive. HLA typing covered class I and class II loci at four-digit resolution. The aim of the study was to test whether cataloging public T cell receptors could identify signatures of past pathogen exposure. The study combined high-throughput TCR immunosequencing, statistical association of individual TCRs with disease status, and machine learning to predict cytomegalovirus infection status. Besides the first cohort of under 700 subjects, a separate validation cohort made up of about 120 different subjects was used. To study patterns of TCR occurrence, a later analysis re-analyzed previously published TCR beta repertoires from several hundred donors and added high-resolution HLA genotyping. A later genetic analysis used genome-wide SNP genotypes for about 55% of the 666 donors, treating that subset as a discovery cohort. Of the roughly 400 genotyped donors, over 70% fell in the genetic ancestry cluster associated with self-reported Caucasian donors. The later analysis used no new phenotypic data to find candidate immune exposures, relying instead on TCR beta sequences and their occurrence across donors. The number of typed donors differed by locus: about 620-630 for A, B, C, DRB1 and DQB1; some 540 for DQA1; 606 for DPA1; and about 450 for DPB1. An early release covering over 500 HLA-typed donors comprised approximately 300 gigabases of sequencing data and tens of millions of unique TCR sequences.

Paper-wide results and their limitations: In the study, 164 TCR beta chains were listed as associated with cytomegalovirus. A further reported finding was that TCR beta sequences accurately predicted the HLA-A and HLA-B alleles for most subjects in the first cohort. Most TCR sequences were observed very rarely across donors, whereas some public TCRs were present in many individuals. Cytomegalovirus status was reported to be diagnosed by the classifier with high specificity and sensitivity in both the original and validation cohorts. When HLA alleles, especially DR and DQ, strongly co-occurred, TCR associations were difficult to assign to individual alleles. Some IMGT-functional V segments, including TRBV6-2 and TRBV6-3, could not be distinguished by the 87-base-pair reads and were therefore excluded. A cluster of highly shared sequence variants was judged likely to be a technical artifact of the sequencing pipeline. Immune exposure information for the cohort was limited to CMV serostatus. According to the authors, the approach could potentially be generalized to other disease states and immunological phenotypes. In a later analysis, HLA-associated TCR beta chains showed more clonal expansion and lower generation probabilities than non-associated chains that were equally common. Presence/absence analyses assumed roughly uniform sequencing depth across donors, an assumption that may not hold. Correlated functional status among segregating V segments might be attributable to linkage disequilibrium, but an unknown experimental factor could not be ruled out. According to a later analysis, TCR association rates differed among HLA loci, with DRB1 alleles showing the most associated TCRs and HLA-C alleles showing the fewest. Compared with the roughly 720-donor mean, donors in an Asian-associated ancestry cluster had fewer N-insertions in productive TCRs, according to a later genetic analysis. Because some donors lacked HLA typing at each locus, the association tests relied only on the typed subset. Specific HLA alleles were associated with over 15,000 TCR beta sequences at a false discovery rate of 0.05 in a later analysis. This cohort had only TCR beta chains sequenced, and the lack of alpha or paired-chain data limited which features could be detected. According to a later analysis, parvovirus B19, influenza, CMV and Epstein-Barr virus appeared linked to several top co-occurrence clusters. Because counts were too low, roughly 17 rarely observed V segments, including chromosome 9 orphons, were left out of the earlier analysis of approximately 500 of the donors. V-gene and J-gene trimming of TCR beta chains was associated with a missense DCLRE1C variant in a later genetic analysis, and the association was replicated in an independent cohort. A few of the identified cytomegalovirus-associated TCR beta chains were confirmed in vitro to be specific for cytomegalovirus antigens. In a later analysis, most CMV-associated TCR beta chains were found to appear HLA-restricted, with HLA associations seemingly driven largely by CMV exposure. In an earlier analysis of 587 of the donors, most TCR beta V segments appeared in productive rearrangements about 87% or about 30% of the time, broadly matching IMGT annotations.

In this chain, TRBV5-1 is recombined with TRBJ1-2; there is no confident call for the D gene. Sequencing used PBMCs. The clonotype was recovered from a male donor in good health and CMV-seronegative. The DNA reads TGCGCCAGCAGCTTGGAGGCAGGACGGGGCTATGGCTACACCTTC. The resulting protein is CASSLEAGRGYGYTF.